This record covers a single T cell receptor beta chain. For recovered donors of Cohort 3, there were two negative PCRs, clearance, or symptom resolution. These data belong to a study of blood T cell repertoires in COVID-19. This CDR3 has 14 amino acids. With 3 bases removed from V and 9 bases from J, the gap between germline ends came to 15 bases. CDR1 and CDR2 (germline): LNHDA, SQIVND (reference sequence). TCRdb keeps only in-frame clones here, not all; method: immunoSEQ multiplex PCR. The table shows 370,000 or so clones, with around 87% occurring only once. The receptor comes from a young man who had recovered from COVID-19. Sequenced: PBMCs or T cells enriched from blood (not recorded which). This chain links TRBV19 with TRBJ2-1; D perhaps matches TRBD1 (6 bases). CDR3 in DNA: TGTGCCAGTAGTATGAGGGACACCATCAGTGAGCAGTTCTTC. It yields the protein CASSMRDTISEQFF.